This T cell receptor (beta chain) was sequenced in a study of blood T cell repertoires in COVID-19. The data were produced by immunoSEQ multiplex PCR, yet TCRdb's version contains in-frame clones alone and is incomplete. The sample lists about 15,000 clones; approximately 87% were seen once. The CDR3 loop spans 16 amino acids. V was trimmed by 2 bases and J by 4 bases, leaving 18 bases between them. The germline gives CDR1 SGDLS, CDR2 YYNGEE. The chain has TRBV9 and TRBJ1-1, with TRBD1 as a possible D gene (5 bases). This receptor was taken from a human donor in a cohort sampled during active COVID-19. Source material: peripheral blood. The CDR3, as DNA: TGTGCCAGCAGCGTCCCCTCCCTCGGGGGAGTCACTGAAGCTTTCTTT. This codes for CASSVPSLGGVTEAFF.